The 21 T cell receptor beta chains below come from one sample, sequenced in a study of blood T cell repertoires in COVID-19. Repertoires were generated with immunoSEQ multiplex PCR, while TCRdb's copy carries only in-frame clones and drops some. The sample lists about 38,000 clones; roughly 70% were seen once. Sequenced: peripheral blood. The receptors originated from a man between 65 and 85 years old with COVID-19, enrolled during active disease.

This chain uses TRBV28 with TRBJ1-4; TRBD1 aligns across 7 bases. This CDR3 region has 13 residues. The J segment lost 5 bases and the V segment lost 6 bases, leaving 3 bases of the junction unmatched. The germline CDR1 and CDR2 sequences are MDHEN and SYDVKM. The CDR3 sequence: CASRQGINEKLFF. The CDR3 region has the DNA TGTGCCAGCAGACAGGGGATCAATGAAAAACTGTTTTTT. Using reference TRBV28 and TRBJ1-4 for the parts outside the CDR3, the full variable domain is DVKVTQSSRYLVKRTGEKVFLECVQDMDHENMFWYRQDPGLGLRLIYFSYDVKMKEKGDIPEGYSVSREKKERFSLILESASTNQTSMYLCASRQGINEKLFFGSGTQLSVL.

The V and J genes are TRBV9 and TRBJ1-1; 7 bases map to TRBD1. This CDR3 has 13 amino acids. V gave up 0 bases and J gave up 4 bases; unmatched junction bases: 0. CDR1 is SGDLS, CDR2 YYNGEE, per germline. This chain's CDR3 is CASSVGQGTEAFF. The DNA of the CDR3 is TGTGCCAGCAGCGTAGGACAGGGCACTGAAGCTTTCTTT. Full variable domain (outside the CDR3, taken from reference TRBV9 and TRBJ1-1): DSGVTQTPKHLITATGQRVTLRCSPRSGDLSVYWYQQSLDQGLQFLIQYYNGEERAKGNILERFSAQQFPDLHSELNLSSLELGDSALYFCASSVGQGTEAFFGQGTRLTVV.

This clone was seen just once. This chain connects TRBV6-1 to TRBJ1-6; 8 bases agree with TRBD1. The length of the CDR3 is 15 residues. Germline CDR1 is MNHNS and CDR2 is SASEGT. The V and J ends lost 2 bases and 13 bases, in that order; junction bases with no gene match: 10. As DNA, the CDR3 is TGTGCCAGCAGTGAATGGGCAGGGGGCAATCGGCCCCTCCACTTT. It codes for CASSEWAGGNRPLHF.

There are a few counts of this clone. This chain connects TRBV29-1 to TRBJ2-1; 8 nucleotides line up with TRBD2. Per germline, CDR1 SQVTM and CDR2 ANQGSEA. The CDR3 totals 14 residues. The V and J ends lost 4 bases and 8 bases, in that order; junction bases with no gene match: 10. CDR3 in DNA: TGCAGCGTTGGTTTTGGTAGCGGGATCTATGAGCAGTTCTTC. Protein: CSVGFGSGIYEQFF.

V usage is TRBV6-4 and J usage is TRBJ2-7, with TRBD1 matching over 7 bases. V shed 5 bases, J shed 6 bases, and the junction held 13 bases outside the gene matches. The CDR3 loop spans 15 amino acids. CDR1 and CDR2 (germline): MRHNA, SNTAGT. The CDR3 sequence is CASSNRGPNPFEQYF. In DNA form, the CDR3 reads TGTGCCAGCAGTAACAGGGGCCCTAACCCTTTCGAGCAGTACTTC.

The CDR3 DNA is TGTGCCAGCAGTGGACTTCAGGGCGGGGAAGACTACGAGCAGTACTTC. Translating it yields CASSGLQGGEDYEQYF. The rearrangement links TRBV25-1 to TRBJ2-7, with D possibly TRBD2 on 6 matching bases. This CDR3 has 16 residues. V lost 4 bases and J lost 3, with 19 bases in between. The germline V gene has CDR1 MGHDK and CDR2 SYGVNS.

The CDR3: CASSREINEKLFF. CDR3 nucleotide sequence: TGTGCCAGCAGTCGGGAAATTAATGAAAAACTGTTTTTT. J is TRBJ1-4 and V is TRBV28; D gene unclear. The CDR3 contains 13 residues. Trimming left V 5 bases short and J 4 bases short, with 8 bases between. In germline, CDR1 is MDHEN, CDR2 SYDVKM.

V gene TRBV4-1 combines with J gene TRBJ1-2; 7 bases match TRBD1. J lost 3 bases, V lost 3 bases, and 1 base had no gene match. The CDR3 sequence is 13 residues long. CDR1 and CDR2 (germline): MGHRA, YSYEKL. This CDR3 reads CASSQQGDYGYTF. The CDR3 nucleotides read TGCGCCAGCAGCCAGCAGGGGGACTATGGCTACACCTTC.

This rearrangement joins TRBV5-1 to TRBJ2-1, with 10 bases matching TRBD2. Germline values: CDR1 SGHRS, CDR2 YFSETQ. The CDR3 is 16 residues long. Trimming removed 2 bases from V and 6 bases from J; junction bases left unmatched: 8. The CDR3 DNA sequence: TGCGCCAGCAGCTTACTAGCGGGGTGGGTGAGCAATGAGCAGTTCTTC. Its protein is CASSLLAGWVSNEQFF.

The chain links TRBV5-8 to TRBJ2-5; no clear D. Trimming pared 2 bases from V and 4 bases from J, leaving 12 bases between. From germline, CDR1 is SGHTS and CDR2 YDEGEE. CDR3 length equals 14 residues. The CDR3 sequence: CASSLSATPETQYF. The CDR3 bases are TGTGCCAGCAGCTTATCCGCTACCCCAGAGACCCAGTACTTC. The full variable domain, with the rest looked up from reference TRBV5-8 and TRBJ2-5, is EAGVTQSPTHLIKTRGQQATLRCSPISGHTSVYWYQQALGLGLQFLLWYDEGEERNRGNFPPRFSGRQFPNYSSELNVNALELEDSALYLCASSLSATPETQYFGPGTRLLVL.

The chain links TRBV18 to TRBJ1-1; D is unclear. Germline V gene sequence: CDR1 KGHSH, CDR2 LQKENI. This CDR3 region has 13 residues. The ends were cut back, 3 bases at V and 1 base at J, with 6 bases in the middle. The CDR3, as DNA: TGTGCCAGCTCACCGGCCGAGAACACTGAAGCTTTCTTT. Translation gives CASSPAENTEAFF.

This clone was observed a few times. This rearrangement joins TRBV24-1 to TRBJ1-1; 10 nucleotides align to TRBD1. The V gene end was trimmed by 6 bases and the J gene end by 5 bases; junction bases not matched to a gene: 5. The CDR3 is 14 amino acids. Germline-derived CDR1 and CDR2 are KGHDR and SFDVKD. The CDR3 reads CATSTGTGVTEAFF. CDR3 nucleotide sequence: TGTGCCACCAGTACCGGGACAGGGGTTACTGAAGCTTTCTTT.

This chain links TRBV28 with TRBJ1-1; TRBD1 aligns across 7 bases. The CDR3 loop spans 16 amino acids. With 4 bases clipped from V and 1 base from J, the junction kept 9 bases outside the gene matches. The V gene's germline CDR1 is MDHEN and CDR2 SYDVKM. CDR3: CASSSPRGQQNTEAFF. The CDR3 coding sequence is TGTGCCAGCAGTTCCCCCCGGGGACAGCAGAACACTGAAGCTTTCTTT.

This chain connects TRBV7-6 to TRBJ2-1, with 7 positions matching TRBD1. The CDR3 is 14 amino acids. Looked up from germline, CDR1 is SGHVS and CDR2 is FNYEAQ. V dropped 8 bases and J dropped 8; count of bases not matched to a gene: 12. CDR3: CASGTGQRFDEQFF. As DNA, the CDR3 is TGTGCCAGCGGTACGGGACAGCGCTTTGATGAGCAGTTCTTC.

The table lists this clone with a few counts. The chain has TRBV4-2 and TRBJ2-1, with TRBD2 matching 8 bases. Germline assignment: CDR1 LGHNA and CDR2 YNFKEQ. This CDR3 contains 14 residues. With 4 bases clipped from V and 7 bases from J, the junction kept 6 bases outside the gene matches. CDR3 region: CASSPVSSGNEQFF. The DNA of the CDR3 is TGTGCCAGCAGCCCCGTCTCTAGCGGGAATGAGCAGTTCTTC.

This chain links TRBV3-1 (or the pseudogene TRBV3-2) with TRBJ2-1, with TRBD2 identical over 10 bases. Germline V gene data show CDR1 as LGHDT and CDR2 as YNNKEL (reference sequence). V gave up 3 bases and J gave up 5 bases; unmatched junction bases: 10. This CDR3 region has 17 residues. CDR3: CASSQPPGLAPNNEQFF. The DNA for the CDR3 is TGTGCCAGCAGCCAGCCACCGGGACTAGCGCCTAACAATGAGCAGTTCTTC.

This chain joins TRBV6-5 and TRBJ2-1, with D perhaps matching TRBD2 (5 bases). With 5 bases removed from V and 0 bases from J, the gap between germline ends came to 11 bases. Germline V gene lookup returns CDR1 MNHEY and CDR2 SVGAGI. The CDR3 runs 15 residues. The CDR3 region is CASSRGRSSYNEQFF. DNA of the CDR3: TGTGCCAGCAGTCGGGGTCGAAGCTCCTACAATGAGCAGTTCTTC.

V is TRBV9 and J is TRBJ2-7; TRBD1 matches 9 bases. Germline assignment: CDR1 SGDLS and CDR2 YYNGEE. After removal of 7 bases from V and 0 bases from J, the junction contained 5 bases not matched to a gene. CDR3 length: 14 amino acids. CDR3 residues: CASSDRGPSYEQYF. CDR3 DNA sequence: TGTGCCAGCTCGGACAGGGGTCCCTCCTACGAGCAGTACTTC.

This clone was seen a few times. J is TRBJ2-4 and V is TRBV4-3; the D is unclear. The CDR3 contains 15 residues. The germline V and J ends were trimmed by 0 bases and 0 bases, with 6 bases remaining between them. Looked up from germline, CDR1 is LGHNA and CDR2 is YSLEER. CDR3 sequence: CASSQESGAKNIQYF. The CDR3 coding sequence is TGCGCCAGCAGCCAAGAATCGGGAGCCAAAAACATTCAGTACTTC.

V is TRBV7-9 and J is TRBJ1-1; D is undetermined. The V gene's germline CDR1 is SEHNR and CDR2 FQNEAQ (reference sequence). The CDR3 sequence is 16 residues long. The V end lost 4 bases, the J end lost 1 base, and 16 bases lay between the germline ends. The CDR3 loop is CASSSRPTRGNTEAFF. The CDR3 DNA reads TGTGCCAGCAGCTCACGCCCCACGCGGGGGAACACTGAAGCTTTCTTT.

The V call is TRBV5-4, the J call TRBJ1-6; D gene ambiguous. The CDR3 sequence is 14 residues long. Trimming removed 4 bases from V and 2 bases from J, with 7 bases in between. From germline, CDR1 is SGHNT and CDR2 YYREEE (reference sequence). CDR3 region: CASSGRAYNSPLHF. In nucleotides, the CDR3 is TGTGCCAGCAGCGGGCGGGCCTATAATTCACCCCTCCACTTT.